This entry lists 21 T cell receptor beta chains sequenced from one sample in a study of cytomegalovirus exposure and HLA in healthy donors. A multiplex PCR was run with 60 Vbeta primers and 13 Jbeta primers. TCRdb's copy holds only in-frame clones and misses some; the assay was immunoSEQ multiplex PCR. The sample holds under 200,000 clones; 80% are singletons and the top ten take under 3%. Material for sequencing was PBMCs. The receptors were sampled from a male donor in good health and CMV-seronegative.

The chain employs TRBV6-1 and TRBJ1-6; 7 bases are shared with TRBD1. V lost 4 bases, J lost 7 bases, and 13 bases stayed unmatched. CDR1 and CDR2 (germline): MNHNS, SASEGT. The CDR3 spans 17 residues. This CDR3 reads CASSGRDSIYGNSPLHF. CDR3 sequence (DNA): TGTGCCAGCAGTGGGCGGGACAGCATTTACGGAAATTCACCCCTCCACTTT.

In its sample, this clone was seen a few times. The chain recombines TRBV18 with TRBJ1-1; 7 bases fit TRBD1. J was trimmed by 1 base and V by 2 bases; bases with no gene match: 7. This CDR3 comprises 16 residues. Germline V gene lookup returns CDR1 KGHSH and CDR2 LQKENI. The chain's CDR3 is CASSPSEQGPNTEAFF. The CDR3 DNA sequence: TGTGCCAGCTCACCATCTGAACAGGGGCCGAACACTGAAGCTTTCTTT.

The chain recombines TRBV7-6 with TRBJ1-6; TRBD1 matches 11 bases. CDR3 length equals 14 residues. The germline CDR1 and CDR2 sequences are SGHVS and FNYEAQ. Trimming at V came to 4 bases and at J to 10 bases, leaving 3 bases not matched to a gene. Written as DNA, the CDR3 is TGTGCCAGCAGCTCGGACAGGGGGCTCTCACCCCTCCACTTT. This encodes CASSSDRGLSPLHF.

This clone was observed a handful of times. V usage is TRBV19 and J usage is TRBJ2-4; TRBD2 is a possible D gene (5 bases). This CDR3 comprises 16 residues. Germline CDR1 and CDR2: LNHDA and SQIVND (reference sequence). V gave up 9 bases and J gave up 0 bases, with 18 bases separating them. The CDR3 spells CASGESGPLAKNIQYF. CDR3 coding DNA: TGTGCCAGCGGGGAGAGCGGACCTCTAGCCAAAAACATTCAGTACTTC.

This clone showed up just a few times. The V and J genes are TRBV18 and TRBJ2-5; D is perhaps TRBD2 (5 bases). The CDR3 loop spans 13 amino acids. Germline CDR1 and CDR2: KGHSH and LQKENI. V lost 5 bases and J lost 3, with 10 bases in between. For the CDR3, the DNA is TGTGCCAGCTCAATCAAGGGAGAAGAGACCCAGTACTTC. This encodes CASSIKGEETQYF.

V gene TRBV5-1 combines with J gene TRBJ2-1; a weak D match, TRBD1 (5 bases). V was pared by 2 bases and J by 0 bases, with 9 bases between. From germline, CDR1 is SGHRS and CDR2 YFSETQ. This CDR3 region has 15 residues. As DNA, the CDR3 is TGCGCCAGCAGCTTACAGGAGAACTCCTACAATGAGCAGTTCTTC. Protein sequence: CASSLQENSYNEQFF.

This sequence joins TRBV12-5 and TRBJ2-3, with D tentatively TRBD1 (5 bases). The CDR3 contains 15 residues. In germline, CDR1 is LGHNT, CDR2 FRNRAP. V was trimmed by 1 base and J by 0 bases, leaving 8 bases between them. Here the CDR3 DNA reads TGTGCTAGTGGTTTGGGGCAGGGCAGCACAGATACGCAGTATTTT. This codes for CASGLGQGSTDTQYF.

This clone was seen only once. The chain uses TRBV5-6 and TRBJ1-1; D uncertain. The CDR3 extends over 14 amino acids. The ends were cut back, 4 bases at V and 4 bases at J, with 14 bases in the middle. Looked up from germline, CDR1 is SGHDT and CDR2 is YYEEEE. In nucleotides, the CDR3 is TGTGCCAGCAGCCCCCGGATATCGGGCACTGAAGCTTTCTTT. Its translation is CASSPRISGTEAFF.

The chain uses TRBV7-9 and TRBJ1-2; D gene uncertain. The CDR3 is made up of 11 amino acids. Germline CDR1 SEHNR, CDR2 FQNEAQ (reference sequence). The germline V and J ends were trimmed by 0 bases and 8 bases, with 4 bases remaining between them. The CDR3 bases are TGTGCCAGCAGCTTAGCCACAGGCTACACCTTC. It specifies CASSLATGYTF.

This clone came up a few times. The chain combines TRBV4-2 with TRBJ1-2, with D maybe TRBD1 (6 bases). Germline V gene data show CDR1 as LGHNA and CDR2 as YNFKEQ. V was trimmed by 4 bases and J by 11 bases, leaving 26 bases between them. The CDR3 length is 16 residues. The CDR3 DNA follows: TGTGCCAGCAGCCGACCTCCGGGACAAGGGGCTTCACGGTACACCTTC. Translated: CASSRPPGQGASRYTF.

Here the CDR3 reads CASSVAVADTEAFF. CDR3 nucleotide sequence: TGTGCCAGCAGCGTAGCGGTGGCGGACACTGAAGCTTTCTTT. The chain has TRBV9 and TRBJ1-1; no reliable D call. Germline V gene data show CDR1 as SGDLS and CDR2 as YYNGEE. Trimming removed 0 bases at V and 3 bases at J, with 9 bases between. The CDR3 is made up of 14 amino acids.

CDR3 DNA sequence: TGTGCCAGCACCCACAGGGGTCGCTACGAGCAGTACTTC. This sequence encodes CASTHRGRYEQYF. The chain employs TRBV6-1 and TRBJ2-7; TRBD1 matches at 7 bases. In germline, CDR1 is MNHNS, CDR2 SASEGT. V dropped 7 bases and J dropped 3; count of bases not matched to a gene: 6. CDR3 length: 13 amino acids.

This clone has only one observation. The chain has TRBV7-9 and TRBJ2-1, with 9 bases aligning to TRBD2. The ends lost 3 bases at V and 7 bases at J; junction bases unmatched: 13. Germline CDR1 and CDR2: SEHNR and FQNEAQ (reference sequence). This CDR3 contains 17 residues. CDR3 protein: CASSFSARLAEKNEQFF. The CDR3 DNA is TGTGCCAGCAGCTTTTCTGCTAGACTAGCGGAAAAAAATGAGCAGTTCTTC.

The gene calls are TRBV6-1 and TRBJ2-1; 11 bases map to TRBD1. CDR3 length equals 15 residues. Germline V gene data show CDR1 as MNHNS and CDR2 as SASEGT. Germline trimming cut 6 bases from V and 3 bases from J; bases unmatched to any gene: 4. The CDR3 DNA is TGTGCCAGCAGGTGGGGGACAGGGGGCTACAATGAGCAGTTCTTC. Encoded protein: CASRWGTGGYNEQFF.

The chain carries TRBV2 and TRBJ1-1; tentative D call: TRBD1 (5 bases). There are 15 residues in the CDR3. Per germline, CDR1 SNHLY and CDR2 FYNNEI. The germline V and J ends were trimmed by 6 bases and 2 bases, with 16 bases remaining between them. The CDR3 coding sequence is TGTGCCAGCAGCGGGGGTAGTCATGTCAACACTGAAGCTTTCTTT. Its translation is CASSGGSHVNTEAFF.

The chain joins TRBV18 to TRBJ1-3; D ambiguous. The CDR3 extends over 14 amino acids. Germline CDR1 is KGHSH and CDR2 is LQKENI. Trimming stripped 3 bases from V and 4 bases from J, with 10 bases between. CDR3 region: CASSPPPLGNTIYF. The CDR3 DNA reads TGTGCCAGCTCACCTCCCCCGTTGGGAAACACCATATATTTT.

V and J are TRBV13 and TRBJ2-3, with D tentatively TRBD1 (6 bases). In germline, CDR1 is PRHDT, CDR2 FYEKMQ (reference sequence). The CDR3 has 11 residues. Between the trimmed V and J ends, which lost 5 bases and 8 bases, there was a span of 8 bases. The CDR3 loop is CASSRGGTQYF. The DNA for the CDR3 is TGTGCCAGCAGCCGAGGGGGTACGCAGTATTTT. The full variable domain, with the rest looked up from reference TRBV13 and TRBJ2-3, is AAGVIQSPRHLIKEKRETATLKCYPIPRHDTVYWYQQGPGQDPQFLISFYEKMQSDKGSIPDRFSAQQFSDYHSELNMSSLELGDSALYFCASSRGGTQYFGPGTRLTVL.

The rearrangement uses TRBV6-5 and TRBJ1-1; D remains ambiguous. The CDR3 runs to 13 residues. Germline V CDR1 and CDR2: MNHEY, SVGAGI. V was trimmed by 2 bases and J by 6 bases, leaving 10 bases between them. CDR3 coding DNA: TGTGCCAGCAGTTACGGTTCGGGGTCTGAAGCTTTCTTT. Protein: CASSYGSGSEAFF.

This clone was seen only once. A read error may produce the germline difference seen at one junction end. This chain connects TRBV7-7 to TRBJ2-5; 7 bases are a match to TRBD1. Germline lookup yields CDR1 SSHAT and CDR2 FNYEAQ (reference sequence). This CDR3 comprises 15 residues. CDR3 protein: CASSLKTGWKETQYF. Here the CDR3 DNA reads TGTGCTAGCAGCTTGAAGACAGGGTGGAAAGAGACCCAGTACTTC.

There are a few counts of this clone. The rearrangement uses TRBV30 and TRBJ2-5; the match to TRBD2 covers 7 bases. CDR3 length equals 14 residues. The junction had 7 bases not matched to a gene; V was cut back by 2 bases and J by 4 bases. Germline V lookup: CDR1 GTSNPN, CDR2 SVGIG (reference sequence). The CDR3 nucleotides are TGTGCCTGGAGTTTCGGCGGGGGACGAGAGACCCAGTACTTC. Protein product: CAWSFGGGRETQYF.

The chain carries TRBV5-5 and TRBJ1-5; 7 bases are a match to TRBD1. Germline CDR1 reads SGHKS; CDR2 reads YYEKEE (reference sequence). The CDR3 contains 16 residues. Trimming took 2 bases from V and 6 from J; bases not matched to a gene: 11. CDR3 sequence reads: CASSLSPLPGGQPQHF. CDR3 DNA: TGTGCCAGCAGCTTATCGCCCCTACCAGGGGGTCAGCCCCAGCATTTT. Complete variable domain (other parts from reference TRBV5-5 and TRBJ1-5): DAGVTQSPTHLIKTRGQQVTLRCSPISGHKSVSWYQQVLGQGPQFIFQYYEKEERGRGNFPDRFSARQFPNYSSELNVNALLLGDSALYLCASSLSPLPGGQPQHFGDGTRLSIL.